This T cell receptor (beta chain) was found in a study of identifying expanded T cells in peripheral blood. Study observations and caveats: Variance in clone template counts between two-week samples significantly increased with total template count across all healthy donors. Differentially abundant clones: about 1.2 between replicates, 16.4 at roughly 15 days, less than 20 at four.

Sequenced by immunoSEQ multiplex PCR; TCRdb stores in-frame clones only, minus some. This table holds 75,000 to 90,000 clones, 84% found once. To note about this clone: Its cognate antigen is unknown.

The sequenced sample was blood. The sequence derives from a person aged 18-70 years in good health.

CDR3 sequence: CASSLDRGGHLRESTIYF. The CDR3 DNA sequence: TGTGCCAGCAGCTTAGATCGGGGAGGACACCTCCGTGAGAGCACCATATATTTT. V is TRBV11-3 and J is TRBJ1-3, with D maybe TRBD1 (5 bases). V was clipped by 0 bases and J by 9 bases, with 24 bases between them. CDR1 and CDR2 from the germline V gene are SGHNT and YENEEA. CDR3 length: 18 amino acids. Together with reference TRBV11-3 and TRBJ1-3, the CDR3 gives the full variable domain: EAGVVQSPRYKIIEKKQPVAFWCNPISGHNTLYWYLQNLGQGPELLIRYENEEAVDDSQLPKDRFSAERLKGVDSTLKIQPAELGDSAVYLCASSLDRGGHLRESTIYFGEGSWLTVV.